This is a list of T cell receptor beta chains from one sample in a study of T-cell reconstitution after alpha-beta-depleted transplantation in children. TCRdb analysed the PCR reads with MiXCR anew, one entry per CDR3 protein. The sample lists fewer than 1 million distinct CDR3 sequences, around 15% seen once, with 5% in the top ten. The sequencing used PBMCs, mostly from graft donor cells, collected 360 days after TCRalphabeta/CD19-depleted stem cell transplant. These receptors originate from a male patient younger than 18 who had a stem cell transplant for acute lymphoblastic leukemia, so the T cells may come from the graft donor. Both conserved end residues are part of each CDR3. D genes are given only for firm matches. Clone size is given for some rows only: seen once, a few or many times, or a class if the clone is expanded.

v_call	clone_size	j_call	d_call	cdr3_aa	cdr3_nt
TRBV7-8	few	TRBJ2-7	TRBD2	CASSSLAGTYLYEQYF	TGTGCCAGCAGCTCGCTAGCGGGAACCTATCTATACGAGCAGTACTTC
TRBV9	NA	TRBJ2-7	TRBD2	CASSGPSGYEQYF	TGTGCCAGCAGCGGTCCTAGCGGGTACGAGCAGTACTTC
TRBV6-5	NA	TRBJ2-6	TRBD1	CASNYRDRGLGANVLTF	TGTGCCAGCAATTACCGGGACAGGGGGCTTGGGGCCAACGTCCTGACTTTC
TRBV12-3/TRBV12-4	few	TRBJ2-5	NA	CASSFDAQETQYF	TGTGCCAGCAGTTTTGACGCACAAGAGACCCAGTACTTC
TRBV7-8	many	TRBJ2-7	NA	CASALRTPRGEQYF	TGTGCCAGCGCCCTCCGGACCCCGAGAGGCGAGCAGTACTTC
TRBV29-1	many	TRBJ2-1	NA	CSESGTTDLGQFF	TGCAGCGAGTCCGGGACAACAGATTTAGGGCAGTTCTTC
TRBV29-1	once	TRBJ2-1	TRBD1	CSAHRGRTEQFF	TGCAGCGCCCACAGGGGACGCACCGAGCAGTTCTTC
TRBV9	NA	TRBJ2-3	NA	CASSGRDSRWTDTQYF	TGTGCCAGCAGCGGGCGCGACAGTCGGTGGACAGATACGCAGTATTTT
TRBV7-9	few	TRBJ2-7	NA	CASSPSIRGAEQYF	TGTGCCAGCAGCCCCTCTATCCGGGGAGCCGAGCAGTACTTC
TRBV18	NA	TRBJ2-3	NA	CASSQQAPGGTDTQYF	TGTGCCAGCTCACAACAGGCCCCGGGAGGCACAGATACGCAGTATTTT
TRBV5-1	many	TRBJ2-3	NA	CASRVYGSTDTQYF	TGCGCCAGCAGAGTTTATGGAAGCACAGATACGCAGTATTTT
TRBV9	once	TRBJ1-2	TRBD1	CASRGDRGGNSPVYGYTF	TGTGCCAGCAGGGGGGACAGGGGGGGGAACTCTCCCGTCTATGGCTACACCTTC
TRBV3-1	NA	TRBJ2-3	TRBD2	CASSRSGRSTDTQYF	TGTGCCAGCAGCCGGAGCGGGAGGAGCACAGATACGCAGTATTTT
TRBV4-2	few	TRBJ2-7	TRBD2	CASSQIGLAGGFSYEQYF	TGTGCCAGCAGCCAAATTGGACTAGCGGGAGGGTTCTCCTACGAGCAGTACTTC
TRBV13	few	TRBJ2-5	NA	CASSLLEQETQYF	TGTGCCAGCAGCTTATTGGAGCAAGAGACCCAGTACTTC
TRBV12-3/TRBV12-4	NA	TRBJ2-7	TRBD1	CASRQGAYEQYF	TGTGCCAGTAGACAGGGGGCCTACGAGCAGTACTTC
TRBV6-1	NA	TRBJ2-5	NA	CASTGGRGWVETQYF	TGTGCCAGCACTGGTGGCAGGGGATGGGTAGAGACCCAGTACTTC
TRBV21-1	NA	TRBJ2-2	NA	CASSKAGQRENTGELFF	TGTGCCAGCAGCAAAGCCGGCCAGCGGGAGAACACCGGGGAGCTGTTTTTT
TRBV5-1	few	TRBJ2-2	NA	CASSLIKRGTGELFF	TGCGCCAGCAGCCTGATTAAAAGGGGCACCGGGGAGCTGTTTTTT
TRBV12-3/TRBV12-4	NA	TRBJ2-3	TRBD1	CASSSAHRGVDTQYF	TGTGCCAGCAGTTCTGCTCACAGGGGGGTTGATACGCAGTATTTT
TRBV12-3/TRBV12-4	many	TRBJ2-1	TRBD1	CASSPRTGENEQFF	TGTGCCAGCAGTCCTAGGACAGGGGAGAATGAGCAGTTCTTC
TRBV12-3/TRBV12-4	NA	TRBJ2-5	NA	CASSSAPRTQYF	TGTGCCAGCAGCTCCGCCCCCAGAACCCAGTACTTC
TRBV25-1	few	TRBJ2-5	NA	CASSEGPEETQYF	TGTGCCAGCAGTGAGGGGCCCGAAGAGACCCAGTACTTC
TRBV5-1	NA	TRBJ2-7	TRBD2	CASHSTSGPYEQYF	TGCGCCAGCCACAGCACTAGCGGACCCTACGAGCAGTACTTC
TRBV5-1	NA	TRBJ2-3	TRBD2	CASSPRPPSGRAADTQYF	TGCGCCAGCAGCCCGCGTCCTCCTAGCGGGAGGGCCGCGGATACGCAGTATTTT
TRBV10-3	many	TRBJ2-3	NA	CAISPSPDTQYF	TGTGCCATCAGTCCCTCCCCAGATACGCAGTATTTT
TRBV3-1	NA	TRBJ1-6	NA	CASSQVRDSPLHF	TGTGCCAGCAGCCAAGTCAGGGATTCACCCCTCCACTTT
TRBV12-3/TRBV12-4	NA	TRBJ2-4	NA	CASSLKVSQNIQYF	TGTGCCAGCAGTTTAAAGGTCTCCCAAAACATTCAGTACTTC
TRBV5-1	few	TRBJ1-2	NA	CASRQGDLTYGYTF	TGCGCCAGCAGACAGGGAGATTTGACCTATGGCTACACCTTC
TRBV5-1	few	TRBJ1-6	NA	CASSLASGRSVVSPLHF	TGCGCCAGCAGCTTGGCGTCAGGGAGGTCCGTCGTTTCACCCCTCCACTTT
TRBV12-3/TRBV12-4	few	TRBJ1-2	NA	CASSFNQGYGYTF	TGTGCCAGCAGTTTTAATCAGGGGTACGGCTACACCTTC
TRBV5-1	NA	TRBJ2-6	NA	CASRPPGRAPVTSGANVLTF	TGCGCCAGCAGGCCCCCGGGACGGGCCCCCGTGACTTCTGGGGCCAACGTCCTGACTTTC
TRBV5-1	NA	TRBJ1-2	NA	CASSPTGRQDYGYTF	TGCGCCAGCAGCCCGACTGGGCGGCAGGATTATGGCTACACCTTC
TRBV6-5	few	TRBJ2-7	TRBD1	CASRTDRGLSYEQYF	TGTGCCAGCAGAACCGACAGGGGGCTATCCTACGAGCAGTACTTC
TRBV6-2/TRBV6-3	few	TRBJ2-1	TRBD2	CASSYTTGLAGGWYEQFF	TGTGCCAGCAGTTATACCACGGGACTAGCGGGAGGTTGGTATGAGCAGTTCTTC
TRBV20-1	few	TRBJ2-5	TRBD2	CSASYLSGRETQYF	TGCAGTGCCTCCTATCTTAGCGGGAGAGAGACCCAGTACTTC
TRBV2	few	TRBJ1-5	NA	CASSEDGGFQPQHF	TGTGCCAGCAGTGAAGATGGGGGGTTTCAGCCCCAGCATTTT
TRBV4-1	NA	TRBJ2-1	TRBD2	CASSQALADEQFF	TGCGCCAGCAGCCAAGCCCTAGCGGATGAGCAGTTCTTC
TRBV25-1	few	TRBJ1-2	NA	CASSELSRHGYTF	TGTGCCAGCAGTGAATTAAGCCGGCATGGCTACACCTTC
TRBV11-3	NA	TRBJ2-1	NA	CASRGPADNEQFF	TGTGCCAGCAGGGGCCCCGCGGACAATGAGCAGTTCTTC
TRBV20-1	NA	TRBJ2-7	TRBD2	CSANLAVPPYEQYF	TGCAGTGCTAACCTAGCGGTCCCGCCCTACGAGCAGTACTTC
TRBV5-6	NA	TRBJ2-5	TRBD2	CASSLWGGVLQETQYF	TGTGCCAGCAGCTTGTGGGGGGGAGTTCTCCAAGAGACCCAGTACTTC
TRBV10-2	few	TRBJ1-3	TRBD1	CASTSGQTGNTIYF	TGCGCCAGCACCTCGGGACAGACTGGAAACACCATATATTTT
TRBV2	few	TRBJ2-7	NA	CASMTPLQGDLSYEQYF	TGTGCCAGCATGACCCCCCTACAGGGAGACTTATCCTACGAGCAGTACTTC
TRBV2	few	TRBJ2-3	NA	CASRPGHGIDTQYF	TGTGCCAGCAGACCGGGACACGGGATTGATACGCAGTATTTT
TRBV3-1	few	TRBJ2-3	NA	CASQPWGAGTDTQYF	TGTGCCAGCCAGCCTTGGGGAGCCGGGACAGATACGCAGTATTTT
TRBV20-1	few	TRBJ2-7	NA	CSAARPSYEQYF	TGCAGTGCAGCGCGGCCCTCCTACGAGCAGTACTTC
TRBV15	few	TRBJ2-5	NA	CATTKSRVSETQYF	TGTGCCACCACCAAATCCAGGGTCTCAGAGACCCAGTACTTC
TRBV30	few	TRBJ2-1	NA	CACPEKSDGSNEQFF	TGTGCCTGCCCGGAGAAGAGTGATGGGTCAAATGAGCAGTTCTTC
TRBV5-1	few	TRBJ2-6	NA	CASSLIGVGGANVLTF	TGCGCCAGCAGCTTGATCGGGGTCGGTGGGGCCAACGTCCTGACTTTC
TRBV3-1	many	TRBJ2-3	NA	CASSQFADTQYF	TGTGCCAGCAGCCAATTTGCGGATACGCAGTATTTT
TRBV12-3/TRBV12-4	many	TRBJ2-2	NA	CASSLAQGGGELFF	TGTGCCAGCAGTTTAGCGCAGGGAGGCGGGGAGCTGTTTTTT
TRBV18	NA	TRBJ2-5	TRBD1	CASPQGQGRQTQYF	TGTGCCAGCCCACAGGGACAGGGGCGGCAGACCCAGTACTTC
TRBV20-1	NA	TRBJ2-7	NA	CSARDTGGLGEQYF	TGCAGTGCTAGAGACACCGGGGGATTGGGGGAGCAGTACTTC
TRBV5-6	many	TRBJ2-1	TRBD2	CASSLGLAVNEQFF	TGTGCCAGCAGCCTCGGACTAGCGGTCAATGAGCAGTTCTTC
TRBV5-1	NA	TRBJ1-1	NA	CASKPIRGWTEAFF	TGCGCCAGCAAACCCATCCGGGGGTGGACTGAAGCTTTCTTT
TRBV2	many	TRBJ2-7	NA	CASRVGFEQYF	TGTGCCAGCCGGGTCGGGTTCGAGCAGTACTTC
TRBV5-1	many	TRBJ2-2	NA	CASSTVVPSTGELFF	TGCGCCAGCAGCACCGTTGTACCTTCCACCGGGGAGCTGTTTTTT
TRBV6-5	few	TRBJ2-5	TRBD1	CASSSTGTGEKTQYF	TGTGCCAGCAGTTCGACCGGGACAGGGGAGAAGACCCAGTACTTC
TRBV5-1	few	TRBJ2-1	TRBD2	CASSSVLAGVTYNEQFF	TGCGCCAGCAGCTCTGTACTAGCGGGAGTTACCTACAATGAGCAGTTCTTC